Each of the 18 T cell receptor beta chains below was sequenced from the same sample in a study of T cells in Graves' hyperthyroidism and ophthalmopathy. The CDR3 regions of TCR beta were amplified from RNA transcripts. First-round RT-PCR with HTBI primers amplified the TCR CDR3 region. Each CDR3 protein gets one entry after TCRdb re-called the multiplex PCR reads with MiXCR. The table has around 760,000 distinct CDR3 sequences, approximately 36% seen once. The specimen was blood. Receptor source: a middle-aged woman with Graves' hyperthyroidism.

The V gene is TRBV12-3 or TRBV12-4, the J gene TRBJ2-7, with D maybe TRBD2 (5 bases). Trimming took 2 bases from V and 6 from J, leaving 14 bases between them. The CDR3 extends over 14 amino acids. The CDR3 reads CASSLRSRGLEQYF. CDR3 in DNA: TGTGCCAGCAGTTTAAGGTCCAGAGGGCTCGAGCAGTACTTC.

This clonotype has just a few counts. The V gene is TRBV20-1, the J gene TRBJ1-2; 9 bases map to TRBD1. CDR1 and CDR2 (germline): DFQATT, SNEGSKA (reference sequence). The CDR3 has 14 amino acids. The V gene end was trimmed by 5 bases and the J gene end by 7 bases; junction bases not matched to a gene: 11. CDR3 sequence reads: CSALGRDREGGYTF. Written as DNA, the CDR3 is TGCAGTGCTCTAGGCCGGGACAGGGAGGGTGGCTACACCTTC.

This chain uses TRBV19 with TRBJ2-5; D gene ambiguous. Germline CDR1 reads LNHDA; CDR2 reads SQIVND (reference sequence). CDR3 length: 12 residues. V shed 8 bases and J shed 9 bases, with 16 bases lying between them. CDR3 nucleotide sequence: TGTGCCAGTGGTCACAGAGATCAGCCCCAGTACTTC. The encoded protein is CASGHRDQPQYF.

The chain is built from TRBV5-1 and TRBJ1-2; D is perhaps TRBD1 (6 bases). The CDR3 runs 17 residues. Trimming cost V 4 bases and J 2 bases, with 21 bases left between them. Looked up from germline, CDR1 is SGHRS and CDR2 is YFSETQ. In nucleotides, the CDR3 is TGCGCCAGCAGCCAAACCGGGTCTTTAGGGGGGAACTATGGCTACACCTTC. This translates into CASSQTGSLGGNYGYTF.

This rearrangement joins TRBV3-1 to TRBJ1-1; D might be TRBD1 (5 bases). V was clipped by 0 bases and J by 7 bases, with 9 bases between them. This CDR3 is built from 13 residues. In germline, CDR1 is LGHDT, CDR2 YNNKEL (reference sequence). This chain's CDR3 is CASSQEQEDEAFF. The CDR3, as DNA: TGTGCCAGCAGCCAAGAACAGGAGGATGAAGCTTTCTTT.

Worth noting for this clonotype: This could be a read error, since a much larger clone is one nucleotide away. The CDR3 coding sequence is TGTGCCAGCAGCTTGAACAGGTCCCCTGGAAACACCATATATTTT. This encodes CASSLNRSPGNTIYF. The chain employs TRBV7-2 and TRBJ1-3, with TRBD1 as a possible D gene (5 bases). The germline V gene encodes CDR1 SGHTA and CDR2 FQGNSA. This CDR3 is 15 amino acids long. The ends were cut back, 3 bases at V and 2 bases at J, with 11 bases in the middle.

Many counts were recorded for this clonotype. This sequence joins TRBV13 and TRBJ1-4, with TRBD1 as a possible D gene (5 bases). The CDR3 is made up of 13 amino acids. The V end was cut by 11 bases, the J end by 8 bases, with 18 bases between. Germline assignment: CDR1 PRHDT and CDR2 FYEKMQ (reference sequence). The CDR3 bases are TGTGCCTCCCGGGGACGTAAGGGAGAAAAACTGTTTTTT. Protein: CASRGRKGEKLFF. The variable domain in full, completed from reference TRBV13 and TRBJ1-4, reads AAGVIQSPRHLIKEKRETATLKCYPIPRHDTVYWYQQGPGQDPQFLISFYEKMQSDKGSIPDRFSAQQFSDYHSELNMSSLELGDSALYFCASRGRKGEKLFFGSGTQLSVL.

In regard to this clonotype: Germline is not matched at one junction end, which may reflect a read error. The DNA of the CDR3 is TGCAGCGGTGAAGCGGGAGTCGCAGAGACCCAGTACTTC. This sequence encodes CSGEAGVAETQYF. V gene TRBV29-1 combines with J gene TRBJ2-5, with 8 positions matching TRBD2. The germline V gene has CDR1 SQVTM and CDR2 ANQGSEA. The CDR3 covers 13 residues.

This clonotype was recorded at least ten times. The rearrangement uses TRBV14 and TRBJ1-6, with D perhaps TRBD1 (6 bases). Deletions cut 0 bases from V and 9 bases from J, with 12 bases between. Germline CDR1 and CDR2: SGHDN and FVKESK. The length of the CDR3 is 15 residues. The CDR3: CASSQEGGRGSPLHF. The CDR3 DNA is TGTGCCAGCAGCCAAGAAGGGGGGCGAGGTTCACCCCTCCACTTT.

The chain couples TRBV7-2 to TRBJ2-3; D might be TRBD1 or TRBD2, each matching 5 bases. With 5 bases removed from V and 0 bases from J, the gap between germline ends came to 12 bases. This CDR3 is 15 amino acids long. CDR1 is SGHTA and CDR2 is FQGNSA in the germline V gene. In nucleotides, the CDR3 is TGTGCCAGCAGCCTGGGACCGTTTAGCACAGATACGCAGTATTTT. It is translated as CASSLGPFSTDTQYF.

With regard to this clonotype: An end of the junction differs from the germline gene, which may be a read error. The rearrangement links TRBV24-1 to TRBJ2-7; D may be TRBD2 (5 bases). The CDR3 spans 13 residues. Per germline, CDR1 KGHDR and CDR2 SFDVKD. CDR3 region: CATSRLGTGELYF. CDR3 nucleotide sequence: TGTGCCACCAGCAGATTGGGCACCGGGGAGCTGTACTTC.

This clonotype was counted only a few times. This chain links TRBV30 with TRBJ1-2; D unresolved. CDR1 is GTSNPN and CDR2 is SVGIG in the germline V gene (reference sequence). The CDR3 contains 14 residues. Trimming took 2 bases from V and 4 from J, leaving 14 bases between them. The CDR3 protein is CAWSPVGLSYGYTF. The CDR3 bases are TGTGCCTGGAGTCCGGTTGGCCTCAGCTATGGCTACACCTTC. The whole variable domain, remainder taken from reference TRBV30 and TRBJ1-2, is SQTIHQWPATLVQPVGSPLSLECTVEGTSNPNLYWYRQAAGRGLQLLFYSVGIGQISSEVPQNLSASRPQDRQFILSSKKLLLSDSGFYLCAWSPVGLSYGYTFGSGTRLTVV.

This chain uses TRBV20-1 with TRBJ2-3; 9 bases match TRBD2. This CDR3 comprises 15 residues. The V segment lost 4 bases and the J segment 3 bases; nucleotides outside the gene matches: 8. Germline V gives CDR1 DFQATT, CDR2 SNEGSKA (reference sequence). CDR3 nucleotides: TGCAGTGCTATCGATGCGGGAGGGAGGACAGATACGCAGTATTTT. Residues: CSAIDAGGRTDTQYF.

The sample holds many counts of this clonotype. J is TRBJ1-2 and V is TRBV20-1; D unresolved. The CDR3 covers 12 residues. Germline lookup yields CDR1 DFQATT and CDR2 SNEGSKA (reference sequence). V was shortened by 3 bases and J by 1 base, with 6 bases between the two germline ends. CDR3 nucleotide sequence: TGCAGTGCTAGGGCCATTAACTATGGCTACACCTTC. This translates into CSARAINYGYTF.

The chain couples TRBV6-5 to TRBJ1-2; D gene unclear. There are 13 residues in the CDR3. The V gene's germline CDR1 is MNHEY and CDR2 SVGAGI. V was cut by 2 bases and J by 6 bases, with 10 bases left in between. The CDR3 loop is CASSYTWRDGYTF. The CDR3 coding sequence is TGTGCCAGCAGTTACACGTGGCGGGATGGCTACACCTTC.

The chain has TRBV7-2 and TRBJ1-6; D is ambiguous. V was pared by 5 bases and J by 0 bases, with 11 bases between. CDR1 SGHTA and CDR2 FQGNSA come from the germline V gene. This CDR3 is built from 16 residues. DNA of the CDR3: TGTGCCAGCAGCCAAGATACTTCCTCCTATAATTCACCCCTCCACTTT. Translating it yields CASSQDTSSYNSPLHF. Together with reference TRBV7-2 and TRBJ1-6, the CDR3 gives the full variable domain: GAGVSQSPSNKVTEKGKDVELRCDPISGHTALYWYRQSLGQGLEFLIYFQGNSAPDKSGLPSDRFSAERTGGSVSTLTIQRTQQEDSAVYLCASSQDTSSYNSPLHFGNGTRLTVT.

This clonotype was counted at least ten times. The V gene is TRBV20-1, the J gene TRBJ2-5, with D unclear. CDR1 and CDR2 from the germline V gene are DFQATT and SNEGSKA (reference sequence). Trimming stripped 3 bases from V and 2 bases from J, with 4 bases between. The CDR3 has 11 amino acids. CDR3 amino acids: CSARMQETQYF. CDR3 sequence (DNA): TGCAGTGCTAGGATGCAAGAGACCCAGTACTTC.

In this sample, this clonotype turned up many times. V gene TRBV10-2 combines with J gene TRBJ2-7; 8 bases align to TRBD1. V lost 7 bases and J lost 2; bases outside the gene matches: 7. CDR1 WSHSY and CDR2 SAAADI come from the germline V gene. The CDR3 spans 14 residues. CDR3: CASTFPGQAYEQYF. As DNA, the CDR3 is TGCGCCAGCACCTTCCCGGGACAGGCCTACGAGCAGTACTTC.